The table lists the clone carrying this TCR beta chain with a count of one. No patient had received any treatment before thyroid surgery. This record belongs to a study of metastatic and nonmetastatic thyroid tumors. Using MiXCR, TCRdb re-called clones from the PCR reads. Altogether 15,000 to 20,000 clones are present, 30% to 40% being singletons, with the ten largest covering approximately 10%. The CDR3 is 16 amino acids. Germline V gives CDR1 DFQATT, CDR2 SNEGSKA (reference sequence). Trimming removed 4 bases from V and 1 base from J, with 17 bases in between. This TCR was sampled from a female donor with papillary thyroid cancer or a benign thyroid nodule (not recorded which). Some clones in this sample may be carry-over from other donors' samples. This chain joins TRBV20-1 and TRBJ1-5; tentative D call: TRBD1 (6 bases). The sample consisted of blood. The CDR3 DNA follows: TGCAGTGCTACTATGTGCGGGACACAAAGCAATCAGCCCCAGCATTTT. It encodes CSATMCGTQSNQPQHF.